The rows below give T cell receptor beta chains drawn from one sample of a study of shared clonotypes between healthy human individuals. Here immunoSEQ multiplex PCR was the method, and the copy in TCRdb shows in-frame clones only, minus some. The profile shows roughly 1 million clones, around 74% of them singletons. The specimen was memory CD4+ T cells sorted from blood. Receptors were obtained from a young man in good health. The CDR3 runs from the conserved cysteine through the conserved F or W. Some rows mark clone size as missing; the rest say once, few, many or name a class of expanded clone.

>few|TRBV7-9|TRBJ1-1
CASSPQGQGSTEAFF
>.|TRBV14|TRBJ2-2
CASSPNTGELFF
>few|TRBV5-1|TRBJ2-3
CASSSDGVSTDTQYF
>.|TRBV2|TRBJ2-7
CASSPSGTPTYEQYF
>.|TRBV25-1|TRBJ1-1
CASRAPQGVGTEAFF
>.|TRBV29-1|TRBJ2-5
CSVGSSQGQYF
>.|TRBV11-2|TRBJ1-4
CASTPTTGQKLFF
>.|TRBV30|TRBJ2-7
CACGRTYEQYF
>.|TRBV7-2|TRBJ1-2
CASSLGRTGGQISDGYTF
>.|TRBV5-1|TRBJ1-1
CASSPDRGMGTEAFF
>.|TRBV18|TRBJ1-5
CASSATRDNNQPQHF
>.|TRBV11-3|TRBJ2-2
CASSWGQGGTGELFF
>.|TRBV5-6|TRBJ1-4
CASSLDGEMGEKLFF
>.|TRBV29-1|TRBJ1-2
CSVLGLAPDYGYTF
>many|TRBV5-8|TRBJ1-5
CASSLEGYQPQHF